Presented here are 29 T cell receptor beta chains from one specimen sequenced in a study of shared clonotypes between healthy human individuals. Only in-frame clones appear in the TCRdb table, and some are missing; sequencing was by immunoSEQ multiplex PCR. The sample holds around 2.5 million clones, under 95% seen once. Sequencing input: naive CD4+ T cells from PBMCs. Sample subset: CD45RA+ positively selected. Receptor source: a man aged 18 to 29 in good health. Some clones in this sample may be carry-over from other donors' samples.

J is TRBJ2-1 and V is TRBV9; the match to TRBD2 covers 9 bases. Germline V gene lookup returns CDR1 SGDLS and CDR2 YYNGEE. Germline trimming cut 0 bases from V and 4 bases from J; bases unmatched to any gene: 8. CDR3 length: 17 residues. The chain's CDR3 is CASSVGASGTLYNEQFF. In DNA, the CDR3 is TGTGCCAGCAGCGTAGGGGCTAGCGGGACCCTATACAATGAGCAGTTCTTC.

As concerns this clone: Other DNA sequences in the sample encode the same CDR3. V usage is TRBV28 and J usage is TRBJ2-3, with D unresolved. The CDR3 consists of 13 residues. Trimming cost V 6 bases and J 0 bases, with 7 bases left between them. CDR1 is MDHEN and CDR2 is SYDVKM in the germline V gene. CDR3 sequence (DNA): TGTGCCAGCAGCTTAGTTAGCACAGATACGCAGTATTTT. Translation: CASSLVSTDTQYF.

The chain links TRBV5-1 to TRBJ2-5; 11 bases are shared with TRBD2. With V trimmed by 3 bases and J by 4 bases, 5 bases remained unmatched. Germline CDR1 SGHRS, CDR2 YFSETQ. This CDR3 has 15 amino acids. The CDR3 bases are TGCGCCAGCAGCTCGACTAGCGGGATCGGAGAGACCCAGTACTTC. Translating it yields CASSSTSGIGETQYF.

This rearrangement joins TRBV19 to TRBJ1-5; D perhaps matches TRBD1 (6 bases). CDR3 length equals 15 residues. Per the germline V gene, CDR1 is LNHDA and CDR2 is SQIVND (reference sequence). The ends were cut back, 4 bases at V and 3 bases at J, with 13 bases in the middle. CDR3 amino acids: CASSTRTVYNQPQHF. For the CDR3, the DNA is TGTGCCAGTAGTACACGGACAGTCTACAATCAGCCCCAGCATTTT.

This rearrangement joins TRBV4-2 to TRBJ2-3; 7 bases agree with TRBD1. This CDR3 region has 17 residues. Germline V gene lookup returns CDR1 LGHNA and CDR2 YNFKEQ. The ends lost 0 bases at V and 3 bases at J; junction bases unmatched: 9. CDR3 in DNA: TGTGCCAGCAGCCAAGATGGGCCAGGGGGTAGGACAGATACGCAGTATTTT. This sequence encodes CASSQDGPGGRTDTQYF.

V gene TRBV7-9 combines with J gene TRBJ2-4; 8 positions match TRBD1. V was pared by 5 bases and J by 0 bases, with 9 bases of the junction left unmatched. CDR3 length: 17 residues. CDR1 and CDR2 (germline): SEHNR, FQNEAQ (reference sequence). The CDR3 is CASSPDRARLAKNIQYF. In DNA, the CDR3 is TGTGCCAGCAGCCCGGACAGGGCAAGGCTAGCCAAAAACATTCAGTACTTC. The variable domain in full, with the rest retrieved from reference TRBV7-9 and TRBJ2-4, is DTGVSQNPRHKITKRGQNVTFRCDPISEHNRLYWYRQTLGQGPEFLTYFQNEAQLEKSRLLSDRFSAERPKGSFSTLEIQRTEQGDSAMYLCASSPDRARLAKNIQYFGAGTRLSVL.

The sample holds a few counts of this clone. This same CDR3 is encoded by further DNA sequences in the sample. The rearrangement uses TRBV5-1 and TRBJ2-3; TRBD2 might be the D (6 bases). The ends were cut back, 4 bases at V and 0 bases at J, with 9 bases in the middle. The germline V gene has CDR1 SGHRS and CDR2 YFSETQ. The CDR3 totals 14 residues. In nucleotides, the CDR3 is TGCGCCAGCAGCCCCGGGACTAGCACAGATACGCAGTATTTT. Protein: CASSPGTSTDTQYF.

The rearrangement joins TRBV5-1 to TRBJ2-1; TRBD2 matches at 9 bases. With 1 base clipped from V and 8 bases from J, the junction kept 7 bases outside the gene matches. Germline V gene lookup returns CDR1 SGHRS and CDR2 YFSETQ. The CDR3 runs to 15 residues. CDR3 DNA sequence: TGCGCCAGCAGCTTGAGTAGCGGGAGCTTCGATGAGCAGTTCTTC. Protein sequence: CASSLSSGSFDEQFF.

The genes are TRBV7-2 and TRBJ2-5, with TRBD1 matching over 9 bases. V trimming: 0 bases; J trimming: 3 bases; junction bases outside the gene matches: 14. Per germline, CDR1 SGHTA and CDR2 FQGNSA. The CDR3 is made up of 19 amino acids. The CDR3 DNA is TGTGCCAGCAGCTTAGCTATTGGAGGGGGGGACAGGGCGAAAGAGACCCAGTACTTC. Encoded protein: CASSLAIGGGDRAKETQYF.

The gene calls are TRBV27 and TRBJ1-2; 9 bases line up with TRBD1. There are 15 residues in the CDR3. V dropped 6 bases and J dropped 2; count of bases not matched to a gene: 7. Germline CDR1 is MNHEY and CDR2 is SMNVEV (reference sequence). CDR3 loop: CASRSTGGRNYGYTF. CDR3 DNA sequence: TGTGCCAGCAGGTCAACAGGGGGCAGGAACTATGGCTACACCTTC.

V usage is TRBV6-5 and J usage is TRBJ2-7; the D gene is possibly TRBD1 (6 bases). Deletions cut 2 bases from V and 2 bases from J, with 10 bases between. CDR1 is MNHEY, CDR2 SVGAGI, per germline. CDR3 length equals 14 residues. The CDR3 DNA follows: TGTGCCAGCAGTTACCGGACAGCCACCTACGAGCAGTACTTC. Its translation: CASSYRTATYEQYF.

This chain joins TRBV7-2 and TRBJ2-3; a weak D match, TRBD2 (7 bases). CDR3 length: 16 amino acids. The V and J ends lost 1 base and 2 bases respectively, with 13 bases between them. Germline V gives CDR1 SGHTA, CDR2 FQGNSA. The CDR3 here is CASSLVGGGPTDTQYF. For the CDR3, the DNA is TGTGCCAGCAGCTTAGTAGGGGGAGGGCCCACAGATACGCAGTATTTT.

The rearrangement joins TRBV7-9 to TRBJ2-1; D unresolved. V lost 2 bases and J 8 bases, leaving 10 bases between the germline ends. CDR1 is SEHNR, CDR2 FQNEAQ, per germline (reference sequence). The CDR3 is made up of 13 amino acids. The CDR3 DNA follows: TGTGCCAGCAGCTTATACGTGTCCGATGAGCAGTTCTTC. Amino acids: CASSLYVSDEQFF.

The chain recombines TRBV5-1 with TRBJ2-1, with 13 bases that match TRBD2. V dropped 4 bases and J dropped 6; count of bases not matched to a gene: 7. The CDR3 consists of 16 residues. CDR1 SGHRS and CDR2 YFSETQ come from the germline V gene. The CDR3 DNA follows: TGCGCCAGCAGCGGGGGGACTAGCGGGATGTTCAATGAGCAGTTCTTC. Translation: CASSGGTSGMFNEQFF.

The chain is built from TRBV15 and TRBJ1-2, with no clear D. V was pared by 5 bases and J by 4 bases, with 14 bases between. The CDR3 covers 14 residues. The germline CDR1 and CDR2 sequences are LNHNV and YYDKDF (reference sequence). CDR3 nucleotide sequence: TGTGCCACCAGCTTCCGAGATTCGGGCTATGGCTACACCTTC. This sequence encodes CATSFRDSGYGYTF.

This chain joins TRBV6-1 and TRBJ2-7; TRBD1 matches at 10 bases. The CDR3 extends over 15 amino acids. V shed 6 bases and J 3 bases; nucleotides not matched to a gene: 8. The germline CDR1 and CDR2 sequences are MNHNS and SASEGT. CDR3 DNA sequence: TGTGCCAGCAGAAAGCCGGGACAGGGGTTCTACGAGCAGTACTTC. It translates to CASRKPGQGFYEQYF.

This clone was recorded once. The CDR3 reads CASSEAGDRSKRTQYF. DNA for the CDR3: TGTGCCAGCAGTGAAGCGGGGGACAGATCCAAGAGAACCCAGTACTTC. The gene calls are TRBV2 and TRBJ2-5; 7 bases are shared with TRBD1. The CDR3 length is 16 residues. The germline V gene has CDR1 SNHLY and CDR2 FYNNEI. V trimming: 0 bases; J trimming: 8 bases; junction bases outside the gene matches: 12.

The rearrangement joins TRBV15 to TRBJ2-4, with D perhaps TRBD1 or TRBD2 (6 bases each). The CDR3 has 17 residues. Per the germline V gene, CDR1 is LNHNV and CDR2 is YYDKDF (reference sequence). The V gene lost 0 bases and the J gene lost 0 bases, with 12 bases spanning the gap. The CDR3 coding sequence is TGTGCCACCAGCAGAGATAAAGGGGGGCTAGCCAAAAACATTCAGTACTTC. This encodes CATSRDKGGLAKNIQYF.

This chain connects TRBV5-8 to TRBJ2-1; D gene ambiguous. The CDR3 consists of 11 residues. Trimming cost V 4 bases and J 3 bases, with 2 bases left between them. Germline V lookup: CDR1 SGHTS, CDR2 YDEGEE. CDR3 nucleotides: TGTGCCAGCAGCCGCTACAATGAGCAGTTCTTC. It encodes CASSRYNEQFF.

The chain links TRBV19 to TRBJ1-3; no clear D gene. In germline, CDR1 is LNHDA, CDR2 SQIVND (reference sequence). There are 15 residues in the CDR3. V lost 6 bases, J lost 2 bases, and 14 bases lay in between. CDR3 sequence (DNA): TGTGCCAGTAGCCCCTCCTGGCGGGCTGGAAACACCATATATTTT. As protein: CASSPSWRAGNTIYF.

The chain joins TRBV4-2 to TRBJ2-7; D possibly corresponds to TRBD2 (6 bases). Germline V gene lookup returns CDR1 LGHNA and CDR2 YNFKEQ. This CDR3 region has 14 residues. Trimming stripped 5 bases from V and 2 bases from J, with 13 bases between. This chain's CDR3 is CASSLEGGTYEQYF. Here the CDR3 DNA reads TGTGCCAGCAGCTTGGAGGGCGGCACCTACGAGCAGTACTTC.

The gene calls are TRBV6-5 and TRBJ2-3; D ambiguous. From germline, CDR1 is MNHEY and CDR2 SVGAGI. Trimming left V 1 base short and J 0 bases short, with 5 bases between. CDR3 length: 14 residues. The chain's CDR3 is CASSYYQSTDTQYF. DNA for the CDR3: TGTGCCAGCAGTTACTACCAGAGCACAGATACGCAGTATTTT.

The V gene is TRBV18, the J gene TRBJ1-2; 8 nucleotides agree with TRBD1. The junction had 10 bases not matched to a gene; V was cut back by 3 bases and J by 4 bases. This CDR3 has 16 residues. Germline CDR1 and CDR2: KGHSH and LQKENI. The CDR3 spells CASSPRPTGDAYGYTF. The CDR3 DNA sequence: TGTGCCAGCTCACCGCGCCCGACAGGGGACGCCTATGGCTACACCTTC.

The V gene is TRBV7-9, the J gene TRBJ2-4; D is unclear. V lost 1 base and J lost 8, with 9 bases in between. CDR3 length: 13 residues. CDR1 is SEHNR, CDR2 FQNEAQ, per germline (reference sequence). The CDR3 spells CASSLVGGYIQYF. The CDR3 DNA is TGTGCCAGCAGCTTAGTAGGCGGCTACATTCAGTACTTC. Together with reference TRBV7-9 and TRBJ2-4, the CDR3 gives the full variable domain: DTGVSQNPRHKITKRGQNVTFRCDPISEHNRLYWYRQTLGQGPEFLTYFQNEAQLEKSRLLSDRFSAERPKGSFSTLEIQRTEQGDSAMYLCASSLVGGYIQYFGAGTRLSVL.

The chain is built from TRBV19 and TRBJ2-6; D remains ambiguous. V gave up 10 bases and J gave up 0 bases, with 13 bases separating them. The CDR3 is 15 residues long. Germline-derived CDR1 and CDR2 are LNHDA and SQIVND (reference sequence). This CDR3 reads CATAPLSSGANVLTF. CDR3 coding DNA: TGTGCCACCGCACCTTTGAGCTCTGGGGCCAACGTCCTGACTTTC.

The genes are TRBV2 and TRBJ2-1; TRBD2 matches 11 bases. In germline, CDR1 is SNHLY, CDR2 FYNNEI. Trimming took 6 bases from V and 2 from J; bases not matched to a gene: 6. CDR3 length: 16 residues. The CDR3 coding sequence is TGTGCCAGCAGCGTTAGCGGGAGGGAGACCTACAATGAGCAGTTCTTC. Translating it yields CASSVSGRETYNEQFF.

The rearrangement uses TRBV7-9 and TRBJ1-2; 11 bases agree with TRBD1. Germline V CDR1 and CDR2: SEHNR, FQNEAQ (reference sequence). The CDR3 is 15 residues long. The J segment lost 6 bases and the V segment lost 5 bases, leaving 8 bases of the junction unmatched. CDR3 nucleotide sequence: TGTGCCAGCAGCCCGTGGGACAGGGGGTTGGATGGCTACACCTTC. Encoded protein: CASSPWDRGLDGYTF.

V and J are TRBV7-3 and TRBJ2-5, with a weak D call TRBD2 (5 bases). The J call may not be correct, given that the DNA end is closer to TRBJ2-7. The V gene's germline CDR1 is SGHTA and CDR2 FQGTGA. The CDR3 spans 15 residues. The CDR3: CASRPGRGFRHEQYF. The CDR3 nucleotides read TGTGCCAGCAGGCCCGGCCGGGGTTTCCGCCACGAGCAGTACTTC.

V usage is TRBV11-2 and J usage is TRBJ1-4; TRBD1 matches at 7 bases. Losses at the gene ends were 4 bases for V and 8 bases for J; bases not matched to a gene: 16. Germline CDR1 is SGHAT and CDR2 is FQNNGV. The CDR3 spans 17 residues. DNA for the CDR3: TGTGCCAGCAGCTCCCTGAGCGGTAGGGGGCCGGTGGAAAAACTGTTTTTT. Translating it yields CASSSLSGRGPVEKLFF.